This T cell receptor (beta chain) is drawn from a study of OX40 agonist ivuxolimab in advanced cancers. Study background: The patients' treatment was ivuxolimab, an agonistic anti-OX40 (CD134) antibody. Anti-PD-1, anti-PD-L1 or anti-CTLA-4 therapy given earlier was allowed, and roughly 40% had some.

Patients were excluded for autoimmune disease history or systemic immunosuppression. At cycle 4 day 1, cycle 7 day 1, and baseline, blood was sampled. Sequenced by immunoSEQ multiplex PCR; TCRdb stores in-frame clones only, minus some. This sample carries under 90,000 clones, 90% of them seen once, and the ten largest clones take approximately 1.8%. Trimming left V 4 bases short and J 8 bases short, with 11 bases between. Germline CDR1 ENHRY, CDR2 SYGVKD. CDR3 length: 12 residues. The clonotype was recovered from an adult with an advanced solid tumor such as melanoma, head and neck, liver or kidney cancer. The sample was CD4+ or CD8+ T cells sorted from blood, taken in a trial of the OX40 agonist ivuxolimab. The rearrangement uses TRBV10-3 and TRBJ1-2; the D is unclear. The CDR3 nucleotides read TGTGCCATCAGTGCCGCCCAAGGGGGCTACACCTTC. Amino acid sequence: CAISAAQGGYTF.